This paragraph covers one T cell receptor (beta chain) sequence. The sample is drawn from a study of human T cells and chemical hapten exposure. Overall study context: Patients received weekly diphenylcyclopropenone doses to the scalp throughout the roughly 23-week study.

Regarding time point: patch test 3, about 24 weeks after DPC sensitization. Treatment described: therapeutic diphenylcyclopropenone sensitization with weekly scalp DPC. CDR1 and CDR2 from the germline V gene are DFQATT and SNEGSKA (reference sequence). Trimming removed 4 bases from V and 5 bases from J; junction bases left unmatched: 9. The CDR3 contains 14 residues. TCRdb re-derived calls from the RACE reads in MiXCR, one entry per CDR3 protein. The data contain 85,000 to 100,000 distinct CDR3 sequences, 25% to 35% of them singletons. The source of this sequence is a man aged 40-55 years with alopecia areata. Some clones in this sample may be carry-over from other donors' samples. The input for sequencing was whole blood, taken in connection with sensitization to the hapten diphenylcyclopropenone (DPC). This chain connects TRBV20-1 to TRBJ2-7; TRBD1 agrees at 9 bases. CDR3 residues: CSATRDRVDHEQYF. CDR3 in DNA: TGCAGTGCTACCCGGGACAGGGTAGACCACGAGCAGTACTTC.